This T cell receptor beta chain derives from a study of Ad26.COV2.S vaccination and SARS-CoV-2 variants. Study in general: In the study, Ad26.COV2.S was injected intramuscularly once, or twice 56 days apart.

Germline assignment: CDR1 SGHVS and CDR2 FQNEAQ. The CDR3 contains 16 residues. Trimming left V 0 bases short and J 4 bases short, with 16 bases between. Clones were read by immunoSEQ multiplex PCR, and TCRdb kept only the in-frame ones, dropping some. The sample lists approximately 240,000 clones; roughly 90% were seen once. This clone appeared once. The antigen is unknown. Notes on the study in general: Marked by substantial breadth, spike-specific CD8+ and CD4+ T cell responses were reportedly seen after vaccination. Recipients of either vaccine or placebo displayed similar breadth of non-spike TCRs.

The treatment: around 19 received Ad26.COV2.S at low or high dose, single or two shots; roughly five received placebo; per-sample allocation not given. Specimens were obtained on day 63 following the first vaccine or placebo injection. It was Wuhan-strain SARS-CoV-2 spike that the Ad26 vaccine vector expressed. This chain joins TRBV7-8 and TRBJ2-7; D is possibly TRBD2 (5 bases). Source: peripheral blood, taken in a trial of Ad26.COV2.S vaccine versus placebo. This TCR derives from a person between 18 and 60 years old who received the Ad26.COV2.S COVID-19 vaccine or a placebo. CDR3 DNA: TGTGCCAGCAGCTTAGCGCAGAGCTGGCGAGGGTACGAGCAGTACTTC. Its translation: CASSLAQSWRGYEQYF.